A single sample is the source of the 24 T cell receptor beta chains below, sequenced in a study of blood T cell repertoires in COVID-19. Using immunoSEQ multiplex PCR, the repertoire was profiled, and TCRdb retains in-frame clones only, with some absent. This sample has about 47,000 clones, with roughly 87% found just once. The sample was peripheral blood. The receptor source for this set is a woman in her sixties with acute or convalescent COVID-19.

The chain combines TRBV7-8 with TRBJ2-7; D not certain. Per germline, CDR1 SGHVS and CDR2 FQNEAQ. This CDR3 has 14 amino acids. V lost 4 bases and J lost 6, with 16 bases in between. The DNA of the CDR3 is TGTGCCAGCAGCTCAAATAGGTGGGCCGCCGAGCAGTACTTC. The encoded protein is CASSSNRWAAEQYF.

This rearrangement joins TRBV6-5 to TRBJ1-2; D gene ambiguous. The CDR3 covers 15 residues. The germline gives CDR1 MNHEY, CDR2 SVGAGI. The germline V and J ends were trimmed by 5 bases and 0 bases, with 13 bases remaining between them. The CDR3 DNA follows: TGTGCCAGCAGTCCGGGGTCCGATTCTAACTATGGCTACACCTTC. Translated: CASSPGSDSNYGYTF.

The V and J genes are TRBV19 and TRBJ2-2; 8 bases are shared with TRBD2. The CDR3 runs 15 residues. With 0 bases clipped from V and 4 bases from J, the junction kept 1 base outside the gene matches. CDR1 and CDR2 (germline): LNHDA, SQIVND (reference sequence). The chain's CDR3 is CASSIERGGTGELFF. The CDR3 nucleotides read TGTGCCAGTAGTATAGAACGGGGGGGCACCGGGGAGCTGTTTTTT.

The chain has TRBV9 and TRBJ1-6, with 9 bases matching TRBD1. Germline trimming cut 0 bases from V and 10 bases from J; bases unmatched to any gene: 5. Germline V CDR1 and CDR2: SGDLS, YYNGEE. The CDR3 consists of 15 residues. Here the CDR3 DNA reads TGTGCCAGCAGCGTAGCGGGACAGGGCGGGTCACCCCTCCACTTT. Protein product: CASSVAGQGGSPLHF.

This clone has a handful of counts. The chain links TRBV29-1 to TRBJ1-1; 7 bases match TRBD1. The CDR3 totals 10 residues. Trimming cost V 6 bases and J 8 bases; bases outside gene matches: 3. Germline V CDR1 and CDR2: SQVTM, ANQGSEA. CDR3 sequence (DNA): TGCAGCGTCCTGACAGGGGAAGCTTTCTTT. It codes for CSVLTGEAFF.

This chain joins TRBV24-1 and TRBJ1-2, with 9 bases matching TRBD1. The CDR3 consists of 14 residues. The germline V gene encodes CDR1 KGHDR and CDR2 SFDVKD. V shed 7 bases and J 4 bases; nucleotides not matched to a gene: 6. In nucleotides, the CDR3 is TGTGCCACCAGCCCAACAGGGGGCGCCTATGGCTACACCTTC. This translates into CATSPTGGAYGYTF.

The rearrangement uses TRBV24-1 and TRBJ2-1; perhaps TRBD2 as D (6 bases). The germline V gene has CDR1 KGHDR and CDR2 SFDVKD. The CDR3 is made up of 11 amino acids. V dropped 10 bases and J dropped 5 bases, with 8 bases sitting between them. CDR3 nucleotides: TGTGCCACTAGCGGTAACAATGAGCAGTTCTTC. It encodes CATSGNNEQFF.

The chain carries TRBV19 and TRBJ1-2, with 9 bases lining up with TRBD1. The CDR3 is 14 residues long. Germline CDR1 is LNHDA and CDR2 is SQIVND (reference sequence). V shed 6 bases, J shed 5 bases, and the junction held 7 bases outside the gene matches. CDR3 in DNA: TGTGCCAGTAGGTACGGACAGGGGCCATATGGCTACACCTTC. Its protein is CASRYGQGPYGYTF.

This clone appeared once. The chain is built from TRBV24-1 and TRBJ1-2; D call uncertain. The V end was cut by 2 bases, the J end by 6 bases, with 3 bases between. This CDR3 spans 11 amino acids. Germline V gives CDR1 KGHDR, CDR2 SFDVKD. The CDR3 sequence is CATSDYNGYTF. CDR3 DNA sequence: TGTGCCACCAGTGATTACAATGGCTACACCTTC.

V is TRBV3-1 (or the pseudogene TRBV3-2) and J is TRBJ1-2; D possibly corresponds to TRBD1 (6 bases). Germline CDR1 LGHDT, CDR2 YNNKEL (reference sequence). CDR3 length equals 16 residues. The germline V and J ends were trimmed by 3 bases and 3 bases, with 17 bases remaining between them. The CDR3 DNA is TGTGCCAGCAGCCAGTTCGACAGGCCACTTCACTATGGCTACACCTTC. It codes for CASSQFDRPLHYGYTF.

The chain is built from TRBV5-1 and TRBJ2-1; D is uncertain. V lost 4 bases to trimming and J lost 5 bases, with 13 bases between them. The CDR3 sequence is 14 residues long. Germline CDR1 SGHRS, CDR2 YFSETQ. The CDR3 coding sequence is TGCGCCAGCAGCCAGGTAGGCACAAACAATGAGCAGTTCTTC. Amino acids: CASSQVGTNNEQFF. The variable domain in full, completed from reference TRBV5-1 and TRBJ2-1, reads KAGVTQTPRYLIKTRGQQVTLSCSPISGHRSVSWYQQTPGQGLQFLFEYFSETQRNKGNFPGRFSGRQFSNSRSEMNVSTLELGDSALYLCASSQVGTNNEQFFGPGTRLTVL.

This chain links TRBV19 with TRBJ2-2, with D possibly TRBD1 on 6 matching bases. CDR3 length: 15 amino acids. V shed 4 bases and J shed 4 bases, with 13 bases lying between them. Germline V gene sequence: CDR1 LNHDA, CDR2 SQIVND (reference sequence). For the CDR3, the DNA is TGTGCCAGTAGTAGCATCGGGACACTCACCGGGGAGCTGTTTTTT. Translated: CASSSIGTLTGELFF.

This clone was observed once. This chain uses TRBV7-3 with TRBJ2-2, with TRBD2 matching 11 bases. CDR3 length equals 17 residues. Trimming cost V 5 bases and J 1 base; bases outside gene matches: 6. Germline CDR1 and CDR2: SGHTA and FQGTGA. The CDR3 coding sequence is TGTGCCAGCAGCGCTACCGGGACTAGCGGGAACACCGGGGAGCTGTTTTTT. As protein: CASSATGTSGNTGELFF.

The chain joins TRBV19 to TRBJ2-2, with 8 bases fitting TRBD2. Germline V gene lookup returns CDR1 LNHDA and CDR2 SQIVND (reference sequence). This CDR3 spans 16 amino acids. V shed 1 base, J shed 5 bases, and the junction held 6 bases outside the gene matches. CDR3: CASSIVAGRGTGELFF. The CDR3 coding sequence is TGTGCCAGTAGTATAGTAGCGGGGCGGGGAACCGGGGAGCTGTTTTTT.

The chain joins TRBV9 to TRBJ1-2; 7 positions agree with TRBD1. Germline values: CDR1 SGDLS, CDR2 YYNGEE. J gave up 8 bases and V 5 bases, and 6 bases lay outside the gene matches. This CDR3 contains 12 residues. CDR3 in DNA: TGTGCCAGCAGAACACAGGGGTTAGGCTACACCTTC. It translates to CASRTQGLGYTF. Based on the CDR3 plus reference TRBV9 and TRBJ1-2, the full variable domain is DSGVTQTPKHLITATGQRVTLRCSPRSGDLSVYWYQQSLDQGLQFLIQYYNGEERAKGNILERFSAQQFPDLHSELNLSSLELGDSALYFCASRTQGLGYTFGSGTRLTVV.

This sequence joins TRBV6-5 and TRBJ1-1; 7 bases are a match to TRBD1. The CDR3 length is 14 residues. Per germline, CDR1 MNHEY and CDR2 SVGAGI. V lost 5 bases and J lost 4; bases outside the gene matches: 7. CDR3 sequence: CASSTQTGRTEAFF. The DNA for the CDR3 is TGTGCCAGCAGTACACAGACAGGGCGCACTGAAGCTTTCTTT.

This chain uses TRBV11-3 with TRBJ1-2, with D tentatively TRBD1 (6 bases). The CDR3 totals 13 residues. CDR1 SGHNT and CDR2 YENEEA come from the germline V gene. Trimming left V 5 bases short and J 7 bases short, with 14 bases between. CDR3 region: CASSTQTGLGYTF. The CDR3 DNA sequence: TGTGCCAGCAGCACCCAAACAGGGCTTGGCTACACCTTC. Looking up the rest from reference TRBV11-3 and TRBJ1-2 gives the full variable domain: EAGVVQSPRYKIIEKKQPVAFWCNPISGHNTLYWYLQNLGQGPELLIRYENEEAVDDSQLPKDRFSAERLKGVDSTLKIQPAELGDSAVYLCASSTQTGLGYTFGSGTRLTVV.

The chain couples TRBV19 to TRBJ2-3; 12 nucleotides agree with TRBD2. Germline V lookup: CDR1 LNHDA, CDR2 SQIVND (reference sequence). The CDR3 sequence is 14 residues long. With 8 bases clipped from V and 4 bases from J, the junction kept 4 bases outside the gene matches. The CDR3 bases are TGTGCCAGTCGGACTAGCGGGGACTCAGATACGCAGTATTTT. Translation gives CASRTSGDSDTQYF.

The gene calls are TRBV30 and TRBJ1-1; D is perhaps TRBD1 (5 bases). Trimming left V 5 bases short and J 3 bases short, with 13 bases between. Looked up from germline, CDR1 is GTSNPN and CDR2 is SVGIG (reference sequence). This CDR3 is built from 13 residues. The CDR3 DNA reads as TGTGCCTGGGAGGACATTTTCGACACTGAAGCTTTCTTT. It codes for CAWEDIFDTEAFF.

In its sample, this clone was seen once. The V call is TRBV5-4, the J call TRBJ2-1; TRBD2 aligns across 11 bases. The CDR3 runs to 14 residues. Germline V CDR1 and CDR2: SGHNT, YYREEE (reference sequence). V shed 0 bases, J shed 10 bases, and the junction held 3 bases outside the gene matches. CDR3 DNA: TGTGCCAGCAGCTTGGAGGTAGCGGGGGGGGAGCAGTTCTTC. Translated: CASSLEVAGGEQFF.

A note on this clone: One junction end disagrees with the germline gene, perhaps due to a read error. The CDR3 DNA reads as TGTGCTAGCAGCTTAAGGGGGGGCGCAGATACGCAGTATTTT. This encodes CASSLRGGADTQYF. The chain links TRBV7-7 to TRBJ2-3; D may be TRBD2 (7 bases). The CDR3 consists of 14 residues. CDR1 SSHAT and CDR2 FNYEAQ come from the germline V gene (reference sequence).

This chain links TRBV5-1 with TRBJ1-1, with 9 bases lining up with TRBD1. V gave up 4 bases and J gave up 0 bases; unmatched junction bases: 7. The CDR3 totals 16 residues. Germline CDR1 reads SGHRS; CDR2 reads YFSETQ. CDR3 sequence reads: CASSRGDRAVNTEAFF. CDR3 in DNA: TGCGCCAGCAGCCGGGGGGACAGGGCAGTGAACACTGAAGCTTTCTTT. The full variable domain, its missing parts supplied by reference TRBV5-1 and TRBJ1-1, is KAGVTQTPRYLIKTRGQQVTLSCSPISGHRSVSWYQQTPGQGLQFLFEYFSETQRNKGNFPGRFSGRQFSNSRSEMNVSTLELGDSALYLCASSRGDRAVNTEAFFGQGTRLTVV.

CDR3 nucleotides: TGTGCCAGCAGTTTGGGACTCAATCAGCCCCAGCATTTT. Protein: CASSLGLNQPQHF. The gene calls are TRBV27 and TRBJ1-5; D might be TRBD1 (5 bases). V lost 3 bases and J 3 bases, leaving 6 bases between the germline ends. The CDR3 length is 13 residues. Germline V CDR1 and CDR2: MNHEY, SMNVEV (reference sequence).

The genes are TRBV19 and TRBJ1-1; 8 bases are shared with TRBD1. Germline CDR1 LNHDA, CDR2 SQIVND (reference sequence). The length of the CDR3 is 15 residues. V lost 3 bases to trimming and J lost 3 bases; unmatched junction nucleotides: 6. CDR3: CASSIRTGKDTEAFF. The CDR3 region has the DNA TGTGCCAGTAGTATCAGGACAGGGAAGGACACTGAAGCTTTCTTT.